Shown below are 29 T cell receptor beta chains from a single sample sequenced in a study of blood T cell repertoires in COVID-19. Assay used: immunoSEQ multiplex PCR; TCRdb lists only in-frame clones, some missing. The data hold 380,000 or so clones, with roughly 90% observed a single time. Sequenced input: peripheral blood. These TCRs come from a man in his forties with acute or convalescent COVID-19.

The CDR3 nucleotides read TGTGCCATCAGTACCAGGGTAGGGATAGCAGCTTTCTTT. Translating it yields CAISTRVGIAAFF. The V and J genes are TRBV10-3 and TRBJ1-1; D is perhaps TRBD1 (5 bases). Trimming cost V 5 bases and J 10 bases, with 17 bases left between them. CDR1 and CDR2 from the germline V gene are ENHRY and SYGVKD. There are 13 residues in the CDR3.

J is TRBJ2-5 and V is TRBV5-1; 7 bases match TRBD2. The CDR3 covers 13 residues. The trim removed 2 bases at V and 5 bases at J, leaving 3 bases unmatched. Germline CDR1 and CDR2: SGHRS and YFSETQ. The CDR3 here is CASSFGGGETQYF. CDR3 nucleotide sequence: TGCGCCAGCAGCTTCGGGGGAGGGGAGACCCAGTACTTC.

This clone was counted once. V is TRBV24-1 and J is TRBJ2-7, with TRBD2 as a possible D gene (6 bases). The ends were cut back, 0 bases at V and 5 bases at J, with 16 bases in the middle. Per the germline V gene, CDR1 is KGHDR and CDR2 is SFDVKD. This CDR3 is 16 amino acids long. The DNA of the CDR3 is TGTGCCACCAGTGATTTGGGGAGGACCCCTAGAAACGAGCAGTACTTC. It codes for CATSDLGRTPRNEQYF.

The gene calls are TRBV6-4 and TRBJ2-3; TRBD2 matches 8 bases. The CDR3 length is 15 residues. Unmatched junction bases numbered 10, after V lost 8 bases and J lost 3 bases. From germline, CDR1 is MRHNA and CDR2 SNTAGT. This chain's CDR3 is CASSSGSGSTDTQYF. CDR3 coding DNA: TGTGCCAGCTCCTCGGGGAGCGGGAGTACAGATACGCAGTATTTT.

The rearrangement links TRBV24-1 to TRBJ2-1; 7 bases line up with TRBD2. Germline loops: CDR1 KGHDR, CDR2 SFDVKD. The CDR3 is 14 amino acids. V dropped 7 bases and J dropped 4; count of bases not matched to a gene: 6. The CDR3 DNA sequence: TGTGCCACCAGGGGAAGCGGGGCTTACAATGAGCAGTTCTTC. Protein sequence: CATRGSGAYNEQFF.

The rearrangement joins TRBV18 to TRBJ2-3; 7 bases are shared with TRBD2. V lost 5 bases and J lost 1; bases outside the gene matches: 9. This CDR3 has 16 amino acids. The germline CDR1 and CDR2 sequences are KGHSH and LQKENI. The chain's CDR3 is CASSSRLSGRTDTQYF. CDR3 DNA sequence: TGTGCCAGCTCATCTCGTCTTAGCGGGCGCACAGATACGCAGTATTTT.

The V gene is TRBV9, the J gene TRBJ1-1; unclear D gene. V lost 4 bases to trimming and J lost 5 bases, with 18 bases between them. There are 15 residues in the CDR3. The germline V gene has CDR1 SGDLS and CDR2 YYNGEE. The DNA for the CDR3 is TGTGCCAGCAGCCCTACCTTGGACCGAGGGACTGAAGCTTTCTTT. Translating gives CASSPTLDRGTEAFF.

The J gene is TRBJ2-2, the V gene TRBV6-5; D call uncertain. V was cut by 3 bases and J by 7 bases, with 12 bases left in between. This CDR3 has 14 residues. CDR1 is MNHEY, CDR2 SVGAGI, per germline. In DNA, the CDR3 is TGTGCCAGCAGTTATGTTCGGTACGGCGGGGAGCTGTTTTTT. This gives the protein CASSYVRYGGELFF.

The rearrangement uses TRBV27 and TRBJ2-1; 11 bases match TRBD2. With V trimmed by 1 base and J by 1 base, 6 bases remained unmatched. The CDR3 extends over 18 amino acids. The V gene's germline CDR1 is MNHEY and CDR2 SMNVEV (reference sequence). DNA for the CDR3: TGTGCCAGCAGTTTATGGCTAGCGGGAGGTTTGTCCTACAATGAGCAGTTCTTC. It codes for CASSLWLAGGLSYNEQFF.

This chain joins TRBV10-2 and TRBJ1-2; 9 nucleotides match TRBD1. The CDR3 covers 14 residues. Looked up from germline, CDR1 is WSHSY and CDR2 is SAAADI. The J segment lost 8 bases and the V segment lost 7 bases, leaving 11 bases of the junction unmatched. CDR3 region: CASTSGTGRKGYTF. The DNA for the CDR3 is TGCGCCAGCACTTCCGGGACAGGGCGCAAAGGCTACACCTTC.

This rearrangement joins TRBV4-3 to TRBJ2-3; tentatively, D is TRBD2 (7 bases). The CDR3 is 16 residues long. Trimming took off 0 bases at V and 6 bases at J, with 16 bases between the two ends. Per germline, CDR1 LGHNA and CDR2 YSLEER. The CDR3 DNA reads TGCGCCAGCAGCCAAGATCCGACGGGGGGCCGGGATACGCAGTATTTT. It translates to CASSQDPTGGRDTQYF.

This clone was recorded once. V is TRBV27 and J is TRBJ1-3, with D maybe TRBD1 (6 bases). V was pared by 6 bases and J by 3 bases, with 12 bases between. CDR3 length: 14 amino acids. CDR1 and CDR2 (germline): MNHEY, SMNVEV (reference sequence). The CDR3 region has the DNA TGTGCCAGCAGCCCGACAGGTATTGGAAACACCATATATTTT. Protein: CASSPTGIGNTIYF.

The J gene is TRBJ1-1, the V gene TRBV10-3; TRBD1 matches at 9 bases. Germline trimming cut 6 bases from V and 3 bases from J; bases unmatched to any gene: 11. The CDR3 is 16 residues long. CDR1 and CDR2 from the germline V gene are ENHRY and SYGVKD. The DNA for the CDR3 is TGTGCCATCAGGGCTCCGGGACAGGGAGCTTACACTGAAGCTTTCTTT. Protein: CAIRAPGQGAYTEAFF.

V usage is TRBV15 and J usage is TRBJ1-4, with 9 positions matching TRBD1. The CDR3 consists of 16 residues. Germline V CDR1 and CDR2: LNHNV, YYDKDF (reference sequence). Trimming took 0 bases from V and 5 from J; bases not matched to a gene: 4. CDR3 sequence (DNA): TGTGCCACCAGCAGAGAGCGGGGGACAGGGAATGAAAAACTGTTTTTT. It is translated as CATSRERGTGNEKLFF.

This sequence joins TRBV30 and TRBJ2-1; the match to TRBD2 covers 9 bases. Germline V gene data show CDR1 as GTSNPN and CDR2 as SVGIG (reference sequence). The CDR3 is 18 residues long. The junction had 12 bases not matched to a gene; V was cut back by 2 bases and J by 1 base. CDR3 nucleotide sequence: TGTGCCTGGAGTAGTGGGAGTAGCGGGAGATGGTCCTACAATGAGCAGTTCTTC. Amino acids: CAWSSGSSGRWSYNEQFF.

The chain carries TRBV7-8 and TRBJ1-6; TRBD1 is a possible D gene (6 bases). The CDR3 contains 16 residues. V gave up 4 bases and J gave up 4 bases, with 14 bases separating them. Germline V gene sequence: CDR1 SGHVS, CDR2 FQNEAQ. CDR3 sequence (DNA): TGTGCCAGCAGCTCAGCCACGGGACATTATAATTCACCCCTCCACTTT. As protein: CASSSATGHYNSPLHF.

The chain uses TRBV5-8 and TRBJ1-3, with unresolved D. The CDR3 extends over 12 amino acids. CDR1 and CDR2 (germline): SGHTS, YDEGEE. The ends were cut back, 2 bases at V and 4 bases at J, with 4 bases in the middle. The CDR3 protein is CASSFQGNTIYF. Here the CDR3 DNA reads TGTGCCAGCAGCTTTCAGGGAAACACCATATATTTT.

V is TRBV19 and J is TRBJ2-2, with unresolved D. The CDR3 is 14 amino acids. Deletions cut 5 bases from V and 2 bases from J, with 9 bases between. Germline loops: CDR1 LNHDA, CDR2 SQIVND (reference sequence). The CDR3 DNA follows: TGTGCCAGTAGTTTTCAGGCTAACACCGGGGAGCTGTTTTTT. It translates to CASSFQANTGELFF.

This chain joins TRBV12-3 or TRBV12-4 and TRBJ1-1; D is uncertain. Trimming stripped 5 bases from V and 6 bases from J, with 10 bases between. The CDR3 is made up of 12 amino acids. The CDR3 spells CASSALGAEAFF. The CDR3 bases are TGTGCCAGCAGTGCCCTGGGAGCTGAAGCTTTCTTT.

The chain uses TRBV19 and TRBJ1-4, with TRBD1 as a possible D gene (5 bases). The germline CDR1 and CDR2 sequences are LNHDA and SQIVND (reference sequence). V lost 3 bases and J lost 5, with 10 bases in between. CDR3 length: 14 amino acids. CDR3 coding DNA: TGTGCCAGTAGTATTACAGGATGGAATGAAAAACTGTTTTTT. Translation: CASSITGWNEKLFF.

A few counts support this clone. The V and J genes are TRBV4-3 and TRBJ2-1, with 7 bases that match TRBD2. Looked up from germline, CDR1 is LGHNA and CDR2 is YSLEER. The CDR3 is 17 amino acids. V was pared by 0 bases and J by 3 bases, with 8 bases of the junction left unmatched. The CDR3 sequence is CASSQDLRLAVYNEQFF. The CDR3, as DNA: TGCGCCAGCAGCCAAGACTTGCGGCTAGCGGTCTACAATGAGCAGTTCTTC.

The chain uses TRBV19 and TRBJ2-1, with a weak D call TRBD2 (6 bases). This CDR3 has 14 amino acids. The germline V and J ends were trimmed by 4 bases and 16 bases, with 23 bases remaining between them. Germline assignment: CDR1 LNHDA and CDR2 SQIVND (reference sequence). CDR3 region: CASSTLLISGGSFF. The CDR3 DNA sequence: TGTGCCAGTAGTACTCTACTCATTAGTGGGGGGAGTTTCTTC.

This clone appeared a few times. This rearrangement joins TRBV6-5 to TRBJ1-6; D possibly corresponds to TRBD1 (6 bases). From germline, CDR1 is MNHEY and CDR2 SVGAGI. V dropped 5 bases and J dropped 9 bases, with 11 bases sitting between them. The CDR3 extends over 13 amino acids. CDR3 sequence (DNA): TGTGCCAGCAGTCAGACAGGTTCTTCACCCCTCCACTTT. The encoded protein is CASSQTGSSPLHF.

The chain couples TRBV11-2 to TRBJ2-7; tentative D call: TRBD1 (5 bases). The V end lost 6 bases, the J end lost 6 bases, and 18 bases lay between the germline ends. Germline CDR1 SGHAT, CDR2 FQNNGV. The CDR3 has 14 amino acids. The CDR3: CASSPPLRAREQYF. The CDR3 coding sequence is TGTGCCAGCAGTCCCCCCCTCAGGGCCCGCGAGCAGTACTTC.

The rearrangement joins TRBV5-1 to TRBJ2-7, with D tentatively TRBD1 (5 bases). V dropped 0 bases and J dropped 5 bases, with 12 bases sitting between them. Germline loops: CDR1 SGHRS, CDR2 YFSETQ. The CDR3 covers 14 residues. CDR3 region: CASSLDFWGDEQYF. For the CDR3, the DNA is TGCGCCAGCAGCTTGGATTTCTGGGGCGACGAGCAGTACTTC.

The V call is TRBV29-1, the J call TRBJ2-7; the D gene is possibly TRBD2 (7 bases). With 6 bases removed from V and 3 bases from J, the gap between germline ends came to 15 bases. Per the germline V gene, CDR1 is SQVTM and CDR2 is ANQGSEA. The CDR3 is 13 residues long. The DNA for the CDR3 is TGCAGCGTCCTGGGGGGGGCGGACTACGAGCAGTACTTC. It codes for CSVLGGADYEQYF.

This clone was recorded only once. CDR3 in amino acids: CASTLGRRGGTDTQYF. For the CDR3, the DNA is TGTGCCAGTACCCTGGGGCGAAGGGGTGGGACAGATACGCAGTATTTT. The V gene is TRBV19, the J gene TRBJ2-3; perhaps TRBD1 as D (5 bases). CDR1 and CDR2 from the germline V gene are LNHDA and SQIVND (reference sequence). V lost 7 bases and J lost 3, with 20 bases in between. CDR3 length: 16 residues.

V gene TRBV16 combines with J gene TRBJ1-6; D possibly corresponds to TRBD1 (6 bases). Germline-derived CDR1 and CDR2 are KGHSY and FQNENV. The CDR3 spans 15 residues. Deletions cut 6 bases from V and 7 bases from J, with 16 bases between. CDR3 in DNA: TGTGCCAGCAGTCCTCCACCGGGGGGCAATTCACCCCTCCACTTT. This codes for CASSPPPGGNSPLHF.

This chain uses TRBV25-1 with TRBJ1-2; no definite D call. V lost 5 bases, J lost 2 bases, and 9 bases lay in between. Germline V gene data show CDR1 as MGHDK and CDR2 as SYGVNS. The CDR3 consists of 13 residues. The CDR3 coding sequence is TGTGCCAGCAGTATCAGACACAACTATGGCTACACCTTC. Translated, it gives CASSIRHNYGYTF.